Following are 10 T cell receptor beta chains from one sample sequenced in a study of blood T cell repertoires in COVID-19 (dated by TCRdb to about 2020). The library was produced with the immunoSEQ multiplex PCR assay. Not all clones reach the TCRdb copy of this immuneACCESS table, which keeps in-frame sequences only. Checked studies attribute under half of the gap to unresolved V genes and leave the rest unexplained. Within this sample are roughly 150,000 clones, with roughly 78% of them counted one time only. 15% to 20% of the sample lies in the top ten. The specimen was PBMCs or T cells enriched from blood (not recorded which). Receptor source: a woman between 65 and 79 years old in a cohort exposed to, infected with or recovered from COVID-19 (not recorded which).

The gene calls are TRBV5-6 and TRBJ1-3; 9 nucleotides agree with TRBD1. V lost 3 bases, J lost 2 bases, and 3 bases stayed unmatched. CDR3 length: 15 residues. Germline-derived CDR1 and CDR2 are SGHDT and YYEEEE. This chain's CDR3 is CASSSGTGTGNTIYF. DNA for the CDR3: TGTGCCAGCAGCTCCGGGACAGGGACTGGAAACACCATATATTTT.

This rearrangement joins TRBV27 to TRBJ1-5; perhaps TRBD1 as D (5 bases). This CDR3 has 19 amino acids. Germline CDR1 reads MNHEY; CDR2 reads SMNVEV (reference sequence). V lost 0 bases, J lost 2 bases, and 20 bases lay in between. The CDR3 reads CASSLSNLTEPLCNQPQHF. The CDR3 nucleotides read TGTGCCAGCAGTTTATCGAATCTGACAGAGCCCTTATGCAATCAGCCCCAGCATTTT.

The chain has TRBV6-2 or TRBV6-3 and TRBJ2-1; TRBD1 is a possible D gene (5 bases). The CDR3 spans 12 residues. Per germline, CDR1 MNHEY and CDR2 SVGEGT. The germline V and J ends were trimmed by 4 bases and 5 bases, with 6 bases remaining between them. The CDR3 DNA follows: TGTGCCAGCAGTTTCAGGGACAATGAGCAGTTCTTC. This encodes CASSFRDNEQFF.

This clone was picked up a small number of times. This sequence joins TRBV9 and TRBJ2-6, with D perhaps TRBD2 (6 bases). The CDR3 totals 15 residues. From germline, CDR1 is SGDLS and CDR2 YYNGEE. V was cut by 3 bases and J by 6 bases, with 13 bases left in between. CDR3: CASSGGEGEANVLTF. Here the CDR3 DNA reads TGTGCCAGCAGCGGCGGGGAAGGTGAGGCCAACGTCCTGACTTTC.

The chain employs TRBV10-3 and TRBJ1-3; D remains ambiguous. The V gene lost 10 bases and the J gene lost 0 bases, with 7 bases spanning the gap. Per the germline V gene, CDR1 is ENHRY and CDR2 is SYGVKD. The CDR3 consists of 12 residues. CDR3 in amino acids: CATNPSGNTIYF. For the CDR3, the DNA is TGTGCCACCAATCCCTCTGGAAACACCATATATTTT.

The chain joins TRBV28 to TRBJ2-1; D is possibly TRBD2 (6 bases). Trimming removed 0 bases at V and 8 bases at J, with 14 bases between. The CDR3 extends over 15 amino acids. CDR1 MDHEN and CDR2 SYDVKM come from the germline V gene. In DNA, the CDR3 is TGTGCCAGCAGTTTATGGTTTCGCGGGAACGATGAGCAGTTCTTC. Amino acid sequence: CASSLWFRGNDEQFF. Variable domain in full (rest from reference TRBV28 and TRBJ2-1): DVKVTQSSRYLVKRTGEKVFLECVQDMDHENMFWYRQDPGLGLRLIYFSYDVKMKEKGDIPEGYSVSREKKERFSLILESASTNQTSMYLCASSLWFRGNDEQFFGPGTRLTVL.

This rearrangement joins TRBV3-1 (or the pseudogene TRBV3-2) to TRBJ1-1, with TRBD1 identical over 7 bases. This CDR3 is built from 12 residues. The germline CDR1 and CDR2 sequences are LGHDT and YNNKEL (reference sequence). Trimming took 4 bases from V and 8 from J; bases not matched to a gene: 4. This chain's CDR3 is CASSRDSDEAFF. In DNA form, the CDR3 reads TGTGCCAGCAGCCGGGACAGTGACGAAGCTTTCTTT.

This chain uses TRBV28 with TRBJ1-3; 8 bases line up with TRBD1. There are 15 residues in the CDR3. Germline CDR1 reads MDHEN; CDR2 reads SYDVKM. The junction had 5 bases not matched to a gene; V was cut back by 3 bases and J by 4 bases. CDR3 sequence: CASSFLTGVGNTIYF. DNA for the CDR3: TGTGCCAGCAGTTTCCTGACAGGGGTAGGAAACACCATATATTTT.

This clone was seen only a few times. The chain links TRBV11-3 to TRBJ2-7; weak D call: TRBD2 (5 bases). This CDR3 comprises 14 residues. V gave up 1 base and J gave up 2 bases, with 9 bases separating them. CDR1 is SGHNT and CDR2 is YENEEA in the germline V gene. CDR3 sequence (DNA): TGTGCCAGCAGCTTAGGGGGTAGCGCCTACGAGCAGTACTTC. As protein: CASSLGGSAYEQYF.

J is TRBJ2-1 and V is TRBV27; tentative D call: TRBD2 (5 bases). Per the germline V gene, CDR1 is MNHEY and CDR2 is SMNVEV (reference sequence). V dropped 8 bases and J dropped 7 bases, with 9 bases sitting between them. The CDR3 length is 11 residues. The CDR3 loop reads CASGGWNEQFF. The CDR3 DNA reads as TGTGCCAGCGGCGGGTGGAATGAGCAGTTCTTC.